The entry below gives a single T cell receptor (beta chain) sequence along with its context. Its antigen target is currently unknown. Per-base qualities were not stored, and no clone one base away is much larger. This record comes from a study of shared clonotypes between healthy human individuals (TCRdb year 2020). Concerning the study at large: A few men and a couple of women, aged 18 to 49 years, made up the cohort. To increase sequencing depth and limit assay-specific biases, TCR repertoire library preparation and sequencing were carried out by different laboratories using diverse techniques. Per donor, three plates each were used for CD4 naive and CD4 memory, two for CD8 naive, and one for CD8 memory. Each donor's leukapheresis produced roughly between roughly 0.85 and 10 billion PBMCs. The study deeply sequenced blood TCR repertoires of five healthy adults to estimate repertoire size and the extent of clonotype sharing between individuals.

Overall results and qualifications from the work: Pairwise subsampling indicated that sequencing depth was expected to affect the degree of clonotype sharing among donors. Only blood was sampled, and tissue TCR repertoires likely differ from those in blood. Sharing across several donors was observed for 5% to 6.5% of naive CD4, over 3% of naive CD8, 2.3% of memory CD4, and around 0.4% of memory CD8 clonotypes. Naive subsets generally had larger estimated clonotype richness than memory subsets did. Because the study included a small number of donors, the genetic and exposure-history diversity represented was limited. Rarefaction of sorted-subset datasets indicated incomplete sequencing despite the large sequencing depth. Higher generation probabilities were observed for clonotypes shared by all four sorted-subset donors than for non-shared clonotypes.

Using the deep immunoSEQ assay, TCR CDR3 regions were amplified from genomic DNA by multiplex PCR. Extracted genomic DNA from each cell subset was distributed evenly across all wells of several immunoSEQ 96-well plates, and each plate was treated as a replicate. For sorted subsets, approximately 0.2 ug of genomic DNA, equivalent to about 30,000 T cell genomes, went into each replicate PCR. The purified libraries were quantified using a Qubit 3.0 fluorometer, sized with a Bioanalyzer 2100, and then quantified again using the KAPA Library Quantification kit. Each immunoSEQ 96-well plate was sequenced on its own single-read 150-cycle Illumina NextSeq 550 flow cell. Processing in the source paper ran as follows. The immunoSEQ output contained only junctional sequences without quality scores, so filtering could not match that applied to full-length reads. Sequences were annotated with PyIR, a Python wrapper for IgBLAST v1.9, using IMGT germline references to assign V/J genes and CDR3. Reads with weak V/J assignments (E-value above 1e-6), missing CDR3, stop codons, out-of-frame junctions, or ambiguous translated residues were removed. A V3J clonotype was defined by an identical inferred V gene, J gene, and CDR3 amino acid sequence. Percentage overlap between repertoires was calculated by dividing the number of shared unique clonotypes by the size of the smaller repertoire. Three approaches were used to assess repertoire richness: RTK rarefaction, the Chao1 estimator, and Recon v2.1 estimates of unobserved clonotypes. OLGA was used to compute generation probabilities for all TCRbeta clonotypes that the gDNA method yielded from several donors. The immuneACCESS repertoire file appears here via TCRdb, limited to in-frame rearrangements. These files lack a portion of the clones; in checked studies, under half of the deficit traces to unresolved V genes, and the cause of the others is not known. That table is the source of V, J and clone size, and D and trimming were worked out from the DNA. The sample table records fewer than 3 million clones; around 92% of these occur just once. The ten largest clones add up to about 0.41% of the sample.

Healthy HIV-negative adults with no recently reported acute infections or vaccinations were included as donors. All donors were Caucasian adults living in Nashville, Tennessee, USA. Magnetic negative selection was used to enrich CD4+ T cells, after which naive cells were positively selected on CD45RA and the negative fraction became the memory subset. Blood was obtained by leukapheresis, after which PBMCs were separated by Ficoll-Histopaque density gradient centrifugation and cryopreserved in liquid nitrogen vapor phase. Purity and quantity of every magnetically sorted T cell population were checked by analytical flow cytometry. From each sorted fraction, genomic DNA was isolated and quantified by UV absorbance on a Nanodrop 2000c. Measured from the cysteine to the phenylalanine, the CDR3 is 12 residues long. The entry retains the CDR3 DNA only, 36 bases that are in frame from base 1. CDR1 is given as SGHTA and CDR2 as FQGTGA, both from the germline V gene. V was cut back by 4 bases and J by 4 bases, leaving a gap of 8 bases between them.

Sequencing used naive CD4+ T cells from PBMCs. Sample cell subset or site, as interpreted from the label and publication: CD45RA+ positively selected. The rearrangement joined TRBV7-3 to TRBJ2-7, with an unclear D gene assignment. The origin of this receptor is a man between 18 and 29 years old in good health. Some clones in this sample may be carry-over from other donors' samples. The CDR3 has the sequence CASSSYRYEQYF. The sequenced DNA is TGTGCCAGCAGCTCATACAGATACGAGCAGTACTTC. When the CDR3 is completed using the reference TRBV7-3 and TRBJ2-7 genes on either side, the full variable domain is GAGVSQTPSNKVTEKGKYVELRCDPISGHTALYWYRQSLGQGPEFLIYFQGTGAADDSGLPNDRFFAVRPEGSVSTLKIQRTERGDSAVYLCASSSYRYEQYFGPGTRLTVT.